The clone carrying this T cell receptor beta chain is classed as medium-sized. The antigen remains unidentified. An end of the junction does not agree with germline; a read error may underlie this. CDR1 is MNHEY and CDR2 is SVGAGI in the germline V gene. The CDR3 extends over 13 amino acids. After constant-region reverse-primer amplification, full-length variable regions underwent semi-nested PCR with Nested Universal Primer A. TCRdb processed the 5' RACE reads anew with MiXCR; each CDR3 protein has one entry. The sample contains almost 9,000 distinct CDR3 sequences, roughly 29% of which appear only once. The study, taken as a whole, reports: Greatest tumor Treg TCR overlap was with tumor naive CD4+ cells. In terms of TCR gene usage, tumor memory CD4+ T cells clustered together with blood and lymph node memory CD4+ cells, as well as with lymph node naive CD4+ cells.

The sequence was obtained from a female donor with breast cancer. This chain uses TRBV6-5 with TRBJ1-4; perhaps TRBD1 as D (6 bases). Specimen: naive CD4+ T cells sorted from a lymph node. Subset here: naive CD4+ T cells, CD4+CD45RA+CD25-. The CDR3 region is CASSWDTTEKLFF. The CDR3, as DNA: TGTGCCAGCAGTTGGGACACTACTGAAAAACTGTTTTTT.